The T cell receptor beta chain described here comes from a study of blood T cell repertoires in COVID-19. On the study more broadly: The study drew acute and convalescent COVID-19 samples from the United States, Italy and Spain.

The table came from immunoSEQ multiplex PCR; TCRdb's copy has only in-frame clones and leaves some out. The sample gives more than 85,000 clones, roughly 89% of which show up once; roughly 2.1% is in the top ten. With regard to this clone: Other nucleotide sequences in the sample specify the same CDR3.

One Seattle source followed patients from active infection through their disease course. The source is a woman aged 45 to 65 with COVID-19, enrolled during active disease. Sequencing was carried out using peripheral blood.

CDR3 residues: CASRSGTGHQPQHF. CDR3 DNA sequence: TGTGCCAGCAGATCCGGGACAGGGCATCAGCCCCAGCATTTT. V and J are TRBV27 and TRBJ1-5, with 9 positions matching TRBD1. CDR1 and CDR2 from the germline V gene are MNHEY and SMNVEV (reference sequence). The CDR3 is made up of 14 amino acids. With 6 bases clipped from V and 5 bases from J, the junction kept 5 bases outside the gene matches.